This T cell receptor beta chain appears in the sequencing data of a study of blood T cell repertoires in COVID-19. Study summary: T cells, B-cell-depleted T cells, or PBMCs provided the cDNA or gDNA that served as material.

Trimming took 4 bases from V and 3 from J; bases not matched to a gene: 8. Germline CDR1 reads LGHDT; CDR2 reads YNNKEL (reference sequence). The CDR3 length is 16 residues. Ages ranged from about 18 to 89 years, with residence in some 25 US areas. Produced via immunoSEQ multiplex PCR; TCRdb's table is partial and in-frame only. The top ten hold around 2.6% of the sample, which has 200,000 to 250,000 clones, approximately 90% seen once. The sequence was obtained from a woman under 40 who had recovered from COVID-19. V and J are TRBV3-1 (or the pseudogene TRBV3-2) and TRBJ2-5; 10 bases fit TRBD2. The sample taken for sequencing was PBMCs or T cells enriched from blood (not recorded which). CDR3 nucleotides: TGTGCCAGCAGCCCCAGCGGGGGGGCCCGGGAAGAGACCCAGTACTTC. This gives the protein CASSPSGGAREETQYF.